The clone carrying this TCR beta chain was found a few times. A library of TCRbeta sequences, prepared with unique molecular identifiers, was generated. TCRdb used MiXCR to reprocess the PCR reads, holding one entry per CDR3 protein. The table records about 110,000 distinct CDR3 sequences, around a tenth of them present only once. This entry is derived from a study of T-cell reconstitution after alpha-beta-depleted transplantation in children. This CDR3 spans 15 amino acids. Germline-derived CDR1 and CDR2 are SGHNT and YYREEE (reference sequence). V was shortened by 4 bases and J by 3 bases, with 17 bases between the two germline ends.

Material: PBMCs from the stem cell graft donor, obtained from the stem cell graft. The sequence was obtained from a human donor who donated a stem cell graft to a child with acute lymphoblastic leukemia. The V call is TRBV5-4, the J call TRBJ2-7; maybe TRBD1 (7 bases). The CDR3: CASSAGPGGNYEQYF. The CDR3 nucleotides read TGTGCCAGCAGCGCGGGGCCAGGGGGAAACTACGAGCAGTACTTC.